This T cell receptor beta chain derives from a study of long-term antiretroviral therapy in people with HIV (dated by TCRdb to 2021 to 2024). Background on the whole study: The earliest samples were collected about a decade before the 2015 WHO recommendation for immediate ART, when ART was typically delayed until CD4 counts fell. No cross-contamination during QIAcube processing turned up in test extractions that ran a monoclonal T-cell line alongside some 34 polyclonal samples. Of the roughly 30 participants with HIV, roughly 10 were female. Whether ART initiation and durable HIV suppression were associated with changes in peripheral blood TRB repertoire composition and diversity was tested in a retrospective serial study. From 30 to 35 adults with confirmed HIV infection, the cohort provided around 180 cryopreserved PBMC samples, gathered serially across a mean of about six years (range 1-12). Overall study results and their limits: ART initiation was associated with a significant increase in TRB diversity, but diversity stayed significantly below transplant donor controls even after long-term ART. No data were available on ART adherence, viral resistance or therapy changes, limiting inferences about post-ART repertoire changes. Limited PBMC availability meant only the TCR beta chain was sequenced, without alpha chain pairing. Unsorted PBMC were profiled instead of sorted CD4+ and CD8+ T cells because pre-ART samples had limited cell numbers. The samples span the years 2004 to 2017, and the ART regimens used may be less effective than current regimens. Expanded TRB clones identified before ART initiation dominated the repertoire across all time points, though the dominance fluctuated and decreased in many PLHIV after ART. CDR3 length ranges in HIV repertoires were narrower than in controls, and network structure suggested an antigen-experienced repertoire with only a slight naive shift after ART.

Deletion took 4 bases off V and 4 bases off J, with a span of 10 bases between the germline ends. From cysteine to phenylalanine, the CDR3 is 12 amino acids long. Of the read, only the CDR3 DNA is kept; its 36 bases are in frame from base 1. According to the germline V gene, CDR1 reads SQVTM and CDR2 reads ANQGSEA. The immunoSEQ hsTCRB v3.0 assay was used at survey level resolution for TRB variable region sequencing. TRB sequencing targeted a depth of about 35,000-50,000 T-cell genomes per sample. An Illumina MiSeq with a v3 150-cycle kit was used to sequence the pooled TRB libraries. The original pipeline was this. Repertoire analysis ran in R within a reproducible Nextflow workflow covering QC, data transformation and analysis. LymphoSeq2, an R package for AIRR-Seq data exploration, was used to implement custom analyses. After excluding a few samples that yielded fewer than 5000 total TRB sequences, 188 HIV repertoires remained for analysis. Among the 190 or so HIV repertoires that were kept, around 60 were collected before ART initiation and 120 to 140 were collected after ART initiation. Each repertoire was downsampled to 5000 TRB nucleotide sequences, and summary statistics were averaged across 100 downsampling iterations. Only TRB sequences with CDR3 regions of at least seven amino acids were retained for analysis. Diversity was assessed using a clonality score derived from Shannon entropy and using the Gini coefficient. In repertoire networks, the top 5000 CDR3 amino acid sequences were linked whenever an edit distance of one separated two sequences. GLIPH2 predicted antigen specificity groups and MHC restriction for TRB CDR3 amino acid sequences. CDR3 amino acid sequences were matched against VDJdb and McPAS-TCR to flag known CMV, EBV, HIV or tissue antigen associations. Pre-ART, post-ART and control groups were compared with Wilcoxon signed-rank tests and Holm-Bonferroni correction. TCRdb holds this immuneACCESS table with in-frame rearrangements only. Some clones are missing; in checked studies, unresolved V genes explain under half, and the rest has no known cause. V, J and clone size derive from that table, while D and trimming were established from the DNA sequence. This sample comprises approximately 15,000 clones, roughly nine tenths of them detected only once. 8% to 9% of the sample goes to the ten largest clones.

Participants were included only if at least one PBMC sample before ART initiation and at least two post-ART samples were available. Every participant with HIV received treatment in the United States of America. Before DNA extraction, cryopreserved samples of about 0.95-10 million PBMC were thawed and washed. At the time of the earliest PBMC sample, participants with HIV were aged between about 20 and 54 years. Each participant contributed PBMC samples from 1-4 timepoints before ART initiation and 2-8 timepoints after ART initiation, with a median of 7 samples. For every participant, serial HIV viral load, CD4+ T-cell count, ART history and demographic data were obtained. Using a Qiagen kit on a QIAcube, genomic DNA was extracted from unsorted PBMC, with samples processed in batches of 12. As concerns this clone: Its recognized antigen is unknown. No clone much larger than this one lies a single base away; base qualities are absent. The same CDR3 also results from other DNA sequences found in this sample.

The starting material was unsorted PBMCs, obtained 0.3 years after starting antiretroviral therapy. The TCR comes from a man between 60 and 75 years old with HIV. Recombination linked TRBV29-1 to TRBJ1-2; TRBD1 might be the D gene, on 5 matching bases. The CDR3 protein sequence reads: CSVVRGGYGYTF. The DNA is TGCAGCGTTGTTCGGGGGGGCTATGGCTACACCTTC. Outside the CDR3, residues come from the reference TRBV29-1 and TRBJ1-2 proteins, so the full variable domain is: SAVISQKPSRDICQRGTSLTIQCQVDSQVTMMFWYRQQPGQSLTLIATANQGSEATYESGFVIDKFPISRPNLTFSTLTVSNMSPEDSSIYLCSVVRGGYGYTFGSGTRLTVV.